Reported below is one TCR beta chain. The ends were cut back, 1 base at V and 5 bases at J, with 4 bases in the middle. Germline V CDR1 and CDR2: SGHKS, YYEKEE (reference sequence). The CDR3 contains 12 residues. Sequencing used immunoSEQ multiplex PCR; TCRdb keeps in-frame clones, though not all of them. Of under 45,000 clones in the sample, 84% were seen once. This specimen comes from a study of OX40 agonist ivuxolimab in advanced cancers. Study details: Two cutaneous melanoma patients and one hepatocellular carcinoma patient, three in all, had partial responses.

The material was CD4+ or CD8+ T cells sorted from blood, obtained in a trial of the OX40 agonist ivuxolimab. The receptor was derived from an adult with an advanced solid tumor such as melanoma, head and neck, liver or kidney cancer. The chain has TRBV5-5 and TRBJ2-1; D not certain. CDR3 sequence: CASSLRDNEQFF. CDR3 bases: TGTGCCAGCAGCTTGCGGGACAATGAGCAGTTCTTC. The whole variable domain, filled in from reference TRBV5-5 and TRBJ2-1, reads DAGVTQSPTHLIKTRGQQVTLRCSPISGHKSVSWYQQVLGQGPQFIFQYYEKEERGRGNFPDRFSARQFPNYSSELNVNALLLGDSALYLCASSLRDNEQFFGPGTRLTVL.